The following is a TCR beta chain sequence with its context. This clonotype was picked up a small number of times. What this receptor recognizes is not known. Nothing much larger sits one base from this clone, and base qualities are not available. Stable Graves' hyperthyroidism was defined as the absence of progression to ophthalmopathy over 18 months of follow-up. The hyperthyroidism patients were between 18 and 65 years old and newly diagnosed, with a disease duration of less than 2 months. The study excluded patients with uncontrolled infections, other autoimmune diseases, pregnancy or lactation. Diagnoses relied on clinical symptoms, serum thyroxine and TRAb, thyroid ultrasound and orbital computed tomography. Ficoll-Paque density gradient centrifugation was used to isolate PBMCs from around 10 ml of fresh peripheral blood. Total RNA was extracted with Trizol reagent, and quality was checked on an Agilent 2100 Bioanalyzer.

This record belongs to a study of T cells in Graves' hyperthyroidism and ophthalmopathy (dated by TCRdb to between 2019 and 2020). Context from the whole study: Peripheral blood was collected at initial diagnosis, before any treatment. The paper reports TCR Vbeta CDR3 sequencing of 130 to 150 peripheral blood samples: some 44 ophthalmopathy, 70 to 85 hyperthyroidism and some 17 progressor patients. Whether ophthalmopathy could be predicted prospectively was tested in an independent validation cohort made up of under 20 hyperthyroidism patients plus 17 patients who later progressed to ophthalmopathy. After sampling, hyperthyroidism patients received methimazole starting at 30 mg daily, and ophthalmopathy patients received high-dose intravenous methylprednisolone. The 100 discovery patients were randomly split 7:3 into training and test sets. To identify TCR V-J signatures that set the groups apart, the researchers used a discovery cohort of about a hundred patients, made up of fewer than 50 with Graves' ophthalmopathy and 57 with stable Graves' hyperthyroidism. The study also compared thyroid tissue and blood T-cell repertoires from a handful of Graves' hyperthyroidism patients. Here is what the overall study found, with its caveats: Most expanded thyroid clonotypes (frequency above 0.001) were also detected in blood, suggesting blood repertoires may reflect thyroid immune responses. Ophthalmopathy was separated from stable hyperthyroidism by a 13 V-J signature model, with 85% to 90% sensitivity and around 81% specificity obtained in cross-validation and 80%/75% obtained in testing. Sample size was not statistically predetermined, and investigators were not blinded to group allocation. In validation, progression to ophthalmopathy was predicted by the model with 70.59% sensitivity and just over 72% specificity, a median of roughly 6 months before onset.

Counted from cysteine to phenylalanine, this CDR3 has 15 amino acids. Here the CDR3 DNA is all that survives: 45 bases in frame from base 1. Trimming leaves V shorter by 2 bases and J shorter by 4 bases, with the junction holding 8 bases beyond the gene matches. Via the germline V gene, CDR1 is SGHRS and CDR2 YFSETQ. TCR beta CDR3 regions were amplified from RNA transcripts. The first round of RT-PCR for the TCR CDR3 was performed with the HTBI primer set and the Qiagen OneStep RT-PCR kit. Libraries were constructed in a second round of multiplex PCR, after which size selection and purification were performed. Libraries were sequenced paired-end with 100 bp reads on an Illumina HiSeq2000. The original methods were these. Raw data were processed with SOAPnuke, discarding reads with adapters, uncalled bases, mean Phred below 15, or no exact constant-primer or identifier match. COPE v1.2.5 was used to merge high-quality paired reads, and clonotypes were defined as unique nucleotide sequences. MiTCR v1.1 was used to align clonotypes to the IMGT TRBV, TRBD and TRBJ reference segments. Only V-J combinations with frequency above 0.0001, covering 99.2% of repertoires, were analysed. The TCS score was defined as the ratio of F50 (clonal expansion) to E x V (chaos), calculated using BLOSUM62-based TCRdist between CDR3 peptides within each V-J. Welch's t-statistics and random forest reduced roughly 530 V-J features to 10 to 15, which were used in a naive Bayes classifier (R e1071). TCRdb passed the public sequencing reads through fastp at Q25 and MiXCR, retaining productive beta sequences. Each entry merges the rows of one CDR3 protein and shows their most common DNA and genes. The V and J calls were not made by the authors but by TCRdb's processing. The sample table records more than 500,000 distinct CDR3 sequences; 16% of these occur just once. The ten largest account for 3.8% of the sample.

Sequenced sample: blood. The sequence links TRBV5-1 to TRBJ1-2; TRBD1 lines up with 7 middle nucleotides. The receptor comes from a woman aged 25 to 39 with Graves' hyperthyroidism. The nucleotide sequence reads TGCGCCAGCAGCTTTAACAGCCGGGACAGCTATGGCTACACCTTC. Translation gives CASSFNSRDSYGYTF. Reference TRBV5-1 and TRBJ1-2 proteins supply the regions before and after the CDR3; the full variable domain is: KAGVTQTPRYLIKTRGQQVTLSCSPISGHRSVSWYQQTPGQGLQFLFEYFSETQRNKGNFPGRFSGRQFSNSRSEMNVSTLELGDSALYLCASSFNSRDSYGYTFGSGTRLTVV.